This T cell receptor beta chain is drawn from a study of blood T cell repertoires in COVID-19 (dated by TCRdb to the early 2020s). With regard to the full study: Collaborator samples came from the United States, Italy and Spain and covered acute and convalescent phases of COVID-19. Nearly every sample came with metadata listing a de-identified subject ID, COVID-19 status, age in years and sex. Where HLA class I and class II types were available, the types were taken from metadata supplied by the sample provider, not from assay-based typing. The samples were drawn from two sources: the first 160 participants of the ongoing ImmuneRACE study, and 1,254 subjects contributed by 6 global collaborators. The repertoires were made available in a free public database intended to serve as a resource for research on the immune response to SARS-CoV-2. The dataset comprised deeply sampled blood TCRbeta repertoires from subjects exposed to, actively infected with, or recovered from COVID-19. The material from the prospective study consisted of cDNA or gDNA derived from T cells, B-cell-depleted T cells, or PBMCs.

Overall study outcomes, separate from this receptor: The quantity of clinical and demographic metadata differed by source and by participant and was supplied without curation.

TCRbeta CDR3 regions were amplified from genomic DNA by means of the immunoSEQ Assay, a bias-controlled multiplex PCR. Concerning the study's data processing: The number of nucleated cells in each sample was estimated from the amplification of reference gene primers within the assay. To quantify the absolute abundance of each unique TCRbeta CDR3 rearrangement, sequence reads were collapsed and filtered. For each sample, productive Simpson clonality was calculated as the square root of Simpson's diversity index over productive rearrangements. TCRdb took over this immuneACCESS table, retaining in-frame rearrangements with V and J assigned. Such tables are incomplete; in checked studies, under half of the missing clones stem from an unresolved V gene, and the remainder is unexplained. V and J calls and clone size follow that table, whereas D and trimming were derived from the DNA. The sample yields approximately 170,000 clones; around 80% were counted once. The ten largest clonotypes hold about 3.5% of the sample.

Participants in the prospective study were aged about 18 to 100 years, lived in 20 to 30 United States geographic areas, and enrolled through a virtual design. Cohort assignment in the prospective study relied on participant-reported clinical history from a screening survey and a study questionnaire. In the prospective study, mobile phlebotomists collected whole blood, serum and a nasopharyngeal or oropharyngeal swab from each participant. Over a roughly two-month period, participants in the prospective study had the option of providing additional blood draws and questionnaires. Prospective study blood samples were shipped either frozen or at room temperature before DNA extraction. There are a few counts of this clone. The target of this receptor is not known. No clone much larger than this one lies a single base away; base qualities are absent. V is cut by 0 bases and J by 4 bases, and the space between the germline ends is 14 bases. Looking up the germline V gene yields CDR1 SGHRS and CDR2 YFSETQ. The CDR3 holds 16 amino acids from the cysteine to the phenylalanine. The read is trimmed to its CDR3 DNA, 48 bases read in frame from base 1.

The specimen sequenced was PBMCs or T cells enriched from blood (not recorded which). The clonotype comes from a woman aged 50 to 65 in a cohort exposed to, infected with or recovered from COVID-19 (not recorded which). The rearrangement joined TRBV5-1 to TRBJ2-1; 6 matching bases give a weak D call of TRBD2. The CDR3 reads CASSLAIGSGYNEQFF. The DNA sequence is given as TGCGCCAGCAGCTTGGCAATCGGGAGTGGTTACAATGAGCAGTTCTTC. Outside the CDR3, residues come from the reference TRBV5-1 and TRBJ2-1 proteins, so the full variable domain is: KAGVTQTPRYLIKTRGQQVTLSCSPISGHRSVSWYQQTPGQGLQFLFEYFSETQRNKGNFPGRFSGRQFSNSRSEMNVSTLELGDSALYLCASSLAIGSGYNEQFFGPGTRLTVL.